This passage covers 14 T cell receptor beta chains from one sample sequenced in a study of spatial heterogeneity in lung cancer. A single record per CDR3 protein comes from TCRdb applying MiXCR to the 5' RACE reads. The sample has more than 9,500 distinct CDR3 sequences, over 15% seen once. Sample time point: sample taken at primary tumor resection. Whole RNA came from tumor, nontumor lung or frozen PBMC and was sequenced without being sorted. The source material was PBMCs, sampled at surgery. The receptor set was obtained from a male donor with early-stage non-small cell lung cancer.

Here the CDR3 reads CASSIAAGQSYEQYF. CDR3 nucleotide sequence: TGTGCCAGTAGTATAGCGGCAGGGCAATCCTACGAGCAGTACTTC. V is TRBV19 and J is TRBJ2-7, with D perhaps TRBD1 (5 bases). The germline CDR1 and CDR2 sequences are LNHDA and SQIVND (reference sequence). Between the trimmed V and J ends, which lost 1 base and 1 base, there was a span of 11 bases. The CDR3 loop spans 15 amino acids. The full variable domain, its missing parts supplied by reference TRBV19 and TRBJ2-7, is DGGITQSPKYLFRKEGQNVTLSCEQNLNHDAMYWYRQDPGQGLRLIYYSQIVNDFQKGDIAEGYSVSREKKESFPLTVTSAQKNPTAFYLCASSIAAGQSYEQYFGPGTRLTVT.

This clonotype was seen at least ten times. V and J are TRBV7-9 and TRBJ2-7, with TRBD1 identical over 8 bases. This CDR3 has 15 residues. From germline, CDR1 is SEHNR and CDR2 FQNEAQ (reference sequence). The ends lost 4 bases at V and 5 bases at J; junction bases unmatched: 10. CDR3: CASSSERTGKNEQYF. The CDR3, as DNA: TGTGCCAGCAGCTCGGAGAGGACAGGGAAAAACGAGCAGTACTTC.

The chain couples TRBV28 to TRBJ2-7; D is perhaps TRBD1 (6 bases). The V end lost 5 bases, the J end lost 3 bases, and 11 bases lay between the germline ends. The germline V gene has CDR1 MDHEN and CDR2 SYDVKM. CDR3 size: 13 residues. CDR3 bases: TGTGCCAGCAGTCTCAGGGGAAACTACGAGCAGTACTTC. Translation gives CASSLRGNYEQYF.

This clonotype was found a few times. The V call is TRBV9, the J call TRBJ2-2, with TRBD2 matching over 13 bases. Germline V gives CDR1 SGDLS, CDR2 YYNGEE. V shed 2 bases and J 6 bases; nucleotides not matched to a gene: 1. This CDR3 spans 15 amino acids. This chain's CDR3 is CASSVTSGRAGELFF. The CDR3 DNA reads as TGTGCCAGCAGCGTCACTAGCGGGAGGGCCGGGGAGCTGTTTTTT.

This chain links TRBV6-5 with TRBJ1-1; the D gene is possibly TRBD1 (6 bases). Trimming left V 8 bases short and J 4 bases short, with 14 bases between. The germline V gene encodes CDR1 MNHEY and CDR2 SVGAGI. The CDR3 runs to 13 residues. CDR3 sequence (DNA): TGTGCCAGCCTACCAGGGGAGGGCACTGAAGCTTTCTTT. It translates to CASLPGEGTEAFF.

The chain uses TRBV28 and TRBJ1-1; 8 bases match TRBD1. Germline V gene lookup returns CDR1 MDHEN and CDR2 SYDVKM. The length of the CDR3 is 17 residues. V was pared by 6 bases and J by 0 bases, with 12 bases of the junction left unmatched. The CDR3 sequence is CASSLITGQGMNTEAFF. The CDR3 DNA sequence: TGTGCCAGCAGCCTTATCACAGGACAGGGAATGAACACTGAAGCTTTCTTT.

A few counts support this clonotype. This chain connects TRBV24-1 to TRBJ1-5; TRBD1 matches 9 bases. V gave up 4 bases and J gave up 6 bases; unmatched junction bases: 6. The CDR3 contains 15 residues. Germline values: CDR1 KGHDR, CDR2 SFDVKD. The CDR3 DNA follows: TGTGCCACCAGTGAAGGGACAGGGATGAGTCAGCCCCAGCATTTT. Translating gives CATSEGTGMSQPQHF.

This clonotype was seen ten or more times. V and J are TRBV2 and TRBJ2-7; tentative D call: TRBD1 (6 bases). CDR3 length: 14 residues. Trimming shortened V by 4 bases and J by 2 bases, and 12 bases separated the two germline ends. Germline CDR1 and CDR2: SNHLY and FYNNEI. DNA of the CDR3: TGTGCCAGCAGTGTACGGACAGCGGCCTACGAGCAGTACTTC. It is translated as CASSVRTAAYEQYF.

This clonotype has only a few counts. The chain uses TRBV9 and TRBJ2-3, with D perhaps assigned TRBD1 or TRBD2 (7 bases each). Trimming shortened V by 4 bases and J by 8 bases, and 20 bases separated the two germline ends. The germline V gene has CDR1 SGDLS and CDR2 YYNGEE. The CDR3 sequence is 15 residues long. The CDR3 bases are TGTGCCAGCAGCAAACAGGGGAGGGACCTCGGTACGCAGTATTTT. Protein: CASSKQGRDLGTQYF. The full variable domain, its missing parts supplied by reference TRBV9 and TRBJ2-3, is DSGVTQTPKHLITATGQRVTLRCSPRSGDLSVYWYQQSLDQGLQFLIQYYNGEERAKGNILERFSAQQFPDLHSELNLSSLELGDSALYFCASSKQGRDLGTQYFGPGTRLTVL.

The chain joins TRBV29-1 to TRBJ2-1; no firm D call. V lost 4 bases and J 7 bases, leaving 14 bases between the germline ends. The CDR3 consists of 13 residues. Germline lookup yields CDR1 SQVTM and CDR2 ANQGSEA. For the CDR3, the DNA is TGCAGCGTTGGAGGAAAGTTACGGAATGAGCAGTTCTTC. The encoded protein is CSVGGKLRNEQFF.

This clonotype was seen a few times. The chain carries TRBV19 and TRBJ2-1; 7 bases agree with TRBD1. The CDR3 runs 15 residues. Germline V gene data show CDR1 as LNHDA and CDR2 as SQIVND (reference sequence). Trimming cost V 1 base and J 6 bases; bases outside gene matches: 6. CDR3 bases: TGTGCCAGTAGTATAGCCGAGACAGGGCTCAATGAGCAGTTCTTC. This gives the protein CASSIAETGLNEQFF. Full variable domain (rest looked up from reference TRBV19 and TRBJ2-1): DGGITQSPKYLFRKEGQNVTLSCEQNLNHDAMYWYRQDPGQGLRLIYYSQIVNDFQKGDIAEGYSVSREKKESFPLTVTSAQKNPTAFYLCASSIAETGLNEQFFGPGTRLTVL.

This clonotype was seen at least ten times. The chain carries TRBV7-9 and TRBJ2-7; TRBD1 or TRBD2 may be the D gene (5 bases each). The CDR3 consists of 14 residues. The germline V gene encodes CDR1 SEHNR and CDR2 FQNEAQ (reference sequence). The ends were cut back, 3 bases at V and 2 bases at J, with 11 bases in the middle. The CDR3 DNA follows: TGTGCCAGCAGCTTCCCGGGACGCACCTACGAGCAGTACTTC. Its translation: CASSFPGRTYEQYF.

The genes are TRBV6-1 and TRBJ1-2; 8 bases agree with TRBD1. Trimming cost V 7 bases and J 0 bases; bases outside gene matches: 10. The CDR3 contains 16 residues. Germline CDR1 is MNHNS and CDR2 is SASEGT. DNA of the CDR3: TGTGCCAGCATTTTTGACAGGGGTCCGGCTAACTATGGCTACACCTTC. Translation: CASIFDRGPANYGYTF.

This clonotype has at least ten counts. The chain joins TRBV19 to TRBJ1-2; 8 bases are a match to TRBD1. The CDR3 covers 16 residues. The V gene's germline CDR1 is LNHDA and CDR2 SQIVND (reference sequence). Trimming removed 6 bases from V and 2 bases from J; junction bases left unmatched: 11. DNA for the CDR3: TGTGCCAGTAGGAGGACAGGGCGATCTGGGAACTATGGCTACACCTTC. Its translation is CASRRTGRSGNYGYTF.